Following are 30 T cell receptor beta chains from one sample sequenced in a study of cytomegalovirus exposure and HLA in healthy donors. PCR amplification relied on 60 Vbeta primers (plus 13 Jbeta primers). TCRdb keeps only in-frame clones here, not all; method: immunoSEQ multiplex PCR. The sample holds under 150,000 clones; around four fifths are singletons and the top ten take 5% to 7%. The sequenced material came from PBMCs. These receptors came from a woman aged 40 to 50 in good health and CMV-seropositive.

The rearrangement links TRBV6-1 to TRBJ2-7; D is possibly TRBD2 (5 bases). The CDR3 is 15 residues long. Germline V lookup: CDR1 MNHNS, CDR2 SASEGT. V lost 4 bases and J lost 2, with 15 bases in between. This chain's CDR3 is CASSASYGMAYEQYF. The CDR3 DNA sequence: TGTGCCAGCAGTGCTTCTTACGGGATGGCCTACGAGCAGTACTTC.

The CDR3 DNA reads TGCGCCAGCAGCCAAGCGGACACAGACTTATCCTACGAGCAGTACTTC. It encodes CASSQADTDLSYEQYF. V usage is TRBV4-1 and J usage is TRBJ2-5; D is perhaps TRBD1 (5 bases). TRBJ2-7 matches the DNA end more closely, so the J call is doubtful. Germline V lookup: CDR1 MGHRA, CDR2 YSYEKL. This CDR3 comprises 16 residues.

The V and J genes are TRBV19 and TRBJ2-3; 8 bases line up with TRBD1. The CDR3 has 14 amino acids. In germline, CDR1 is LNHDA, CDR2 SQIVND (reference sequence). The V and J ends lost 4 bases and 4 bases, in that order; junction bases with no gene match: 4. CDR3 sequence: CASSNGQGSDTQYF. The CDR3 region has the DNA TGTGCCAGTAGTAACGGACAGGGATCAGATACGCAGTATTTT.

Concerning this clone itself: Other DNA variants within this sample encode the same CDR3. The chain recombines TRBV18 with TRBJ1-2; 7 nucleotides line up with TRBD1. The J segment lost 5 bases and the V segment lost 3 bases, leaving 3 bases of the junction unmatched. Germline loops: CDR1 KGHSH, CDR2 LQKENI. This CDR3 comprises 13 residues. The CDR3 bases are TGTGCCAGCTCACCCGACAGGGATTATGGCTACACCTTC. Its translation: CASSPDRDYGYTF.

The CDR3 spells CASSLALAGATNEQFF. The CDR3 bases are TGCGCCAGCAGCTTGGCACTAGCGGGGGCTACCAATGAGCAGTTCTTC. The rearrangement joins TRBV5-1 to TRBJ2-1; TRBD2 aligns across 11 bases. The V gene's germline CDR1 is SGHRS and CDR2 YFSETQ. CDR3 length: 16 residues. The J segment lost 6 bases and the V segment lost 0 bases, leaving 5 bases of the junction unmatched.

The chain combines TRBV7-3 with TRBJ1-2, with 10 bases aligning to TRBD1. The V segment lost 4 bases and the J segment 9 bases; nucleotides outside the gene matches: 5. The CDR3 loop spans 13 amino acids. From germline, CDR1 is SGHTA and CDR2 FQGTGA. In DNA form, the CDR3 reads TGTGCCAGCAGCTCGGGACAGGGGAATAGCTACACCTTC. Its protein is CASSSGQGNSYTF.

The chain has TRBV30 and TRBJ1-4; possible D gene TRBD1, 5 bases. The germline V and J ends were trimmed by 5 bases and 4 bases, with 11 bases remaining between them. This CDR3 is 13 amino acids long. Germline V gene data show CDR1 as GTSNPN and CDR2 as SVGIG (reference sequence). The CDR3 nucleotides are TGTGCCTGGCAGGGCGACGGTAATGAAAAACTGTTTTTT. Protein sequence: CAWQGDGNEKLFF.

This clone was observed once. V usage is TRBV7-9 and J usage is TRBJ1-2; D not resolved. Germline V gene lookup returns CDR1 SEHNR and CDR2 FQNEAQ (reference sequence). Trimming took 3 bases from V and 8 from J, leaving 16 bases between them. This CDR3 is 14 amino acids long. In DNA, the CDR3 is TGTGCCAGCAGCTTGGAGTCAGCGGGCCGCGGCTACACCTTC. This translates into CASSLESAGRGYTF.

The chain carries TRBV27 and TRBJ2-7; tentatively, D is TRBD1 (7 bases). V lost 3 bases and J lost 4, with 13 bases in between. This CDR3 has 14 amino acids. The germline gives CDR1 MNHEY, CDR2 SMNVEV (reference sequence). The CDR3 coding sequence is TGTGCCAGCAGTTTCGGCCCAGGGGGGTACGAGCAGTACTTC. Translated: CASSFGPGGYEQYF.

V is TRBV10-3 and J is TRBJ2-7, with D perhaps matching TRBD2 (5 bases). The germline CDR1 and CDR2 sequences are ENHRY and SYGVKD. The CDR3 has 15 residues. Trimming removed 1 base at V and 0 bases at J, with 10 bases between. Here the CDR3 reads CAISEFDYNSYEQYF. The CDR3 DNA sequence: TGTGCCATCAGTGAGTTCGACTACAACTCCTACGAGCAGTACTTC.

This clone turned up a few times. This sequence joins TRBV2 and TRBJ2-7, with 10 bases identical to TRBD1. Germline loops: CDR1 SNHLY, CDR2 FYNNEI. The ends lost 4 bases at V and 5 bases at J; junction bases unmatched: 11. CDR3 length: 16 residues. The CDR3 here is CASSGGSGTGVHEQYF. CDR3 in DNA: TGTGCCAGCAGTGGGGGATCCGGGACAGGGGTCCACGAGCAGTACTTC.

This clone was counted once. The CDR3 DNA sequence: TGTGCCAGCTCACCACCTTCGGGGGCCAACGTCCTGACTTTC. The encoded protein is CASSPPSGANVLTF. The chain combines TRBV18 with TRBJ2-6, with D unclear. V shed 0 bases and J shed 4 bases, with 4 bases lying between them. Per germline, CDR1 KGHSH and CDR2 LQKENI. This CDR3 has 14 residues.

The chain carries TRBV20-1 and TRBJ2-1; TRBD2 matches 7 bases. V gave up 5 bases and J gave up 12 bases; unmatched junction bases: 4. The V gene's germline CDR1 is DFQATT and CDR2 SNEGSKA (reference sequence). The CDR3 sequence is 10 residues long. CDR3 region: CSAVAGRQFF. CDR3 bases: TGCAGTGCTGTAGCGGGCAGGCAGTTCTTC.

The V and J genes are TRBV10-2 and TRBJ2-7; possibly TRBD2 for D (5 bases). From germline, CDR1 is WSHSY and CDR2 SAAADI. V was shortened by 2 bases and J by 7 bases, with 9 bases between the two germline ends. CDR3 size: 12 residues. The CDR3 region is CASSEGEGEQYF. CDR3 DNA sequence: TGCGCCAGCAGTGAGGGCGAGGGAGAGCAGTACTTC.

V is TRBV4-1 and J is TRBJ1-2; 8 nucleotides line up with TRBD1. The CDR3 length is 15 residues. Unmatched junction bases numbered 5, after V lost 1 base and J lost 4 bases. Germline assignment: CDR1 MGHRA and CDR2 YSYEKL. CDR3 sequence (DNA): TGCGCCAGCAGCCAAGCGACAGGGGTGAGCTATGGCTACACCTTC. This codes for CASSQATGVSYGYTF.

The chain's CDR3 is CASTGLSEGNTEAFF. In DNA form, the CDR3 reads TGTGCCAGCACGGGACTCTCAGAGGGGAACACTGAAGCTTTCTTT. V is TRBV18 and J is TRBJ1-1; D is perhaps TRBD1 (5 bases). The CDR3 has 15 residues. Germline assignment: CDR1 KGHSH and CDR2 LQKENI. Trimming left V 8 bases short and J 1 base short, with 17 bases between.

This chain links TRBV19 with TRBJ1-2; TRBD1 might be the D (6 bases). The V gene lost 10 bases and the J gene lost 3 bases, with 9 bases spanning the gap. CDR1 LNHDA and CDR2 SQIVND come from the germline V gene (reference sequence). CDR3 length equals 11 residues. CDR3 sequence (DNA): TGTGCCACCCGGACAGACTATGGCTACACCTTC. It encodes CATRTDYGYTF.

The V gene is TRBV27, the J gene TRBJ1-1; the D gene is possibly TRBD1 (6 bases). This CDR3 has 19 amino acids. Germline loops: CDR1 MNHEY, CDR2 SMNVEV (reference sequence). V lost 6 bases and J lost 0, with 26 bases in between. The CDR3 DNA follows: TGTGCCAGCAGCTCCCTCCTCCCAGGGGCCGCGTATATGAACACTGAAGCTTTCTTT. Translation: CASSSLLPGAAYMNTEAFF.

This chain connects TRBV5-1 to TRBJ1-1, with a tentative D call TRBD1 (6 bases). Germline V lookup: CDR1 SGHRS, CDR2 YFSETQ. Trimming pared 0 bases from V and 4 bases from J, leaving 13 bases between. The CDR3 contains 15 residues. The CDR3 DNA sequence: TGCGCCAGCAGCTTGGGGGGGGGCCGGGGCACTGAAGCTTTCTTT. It is translated as CASSLGGGRGTEAFF.

V gene TRBV6-6 combines with J gene TRBJ1-1; tentatively, D is TRBD1 (6 bases). The CDR3 extends over 14 amino acids. Germline lookup yields CDR1 MNHNY and CDR2 SVGAGI (reference sequence). Trimming cost V 6 bases and J 0 bases, with 11 bases left between them. The CDR3 loop is CASRGTYLNTEAFF. DNA for the CDR3: TGTGCCAGCAGGGGGACATACCTGAACACTGAAGCTTTCTTT.

The chain carries TRBV6-5 and TRBJ2-7, with 7 bases matching TRBD1. In germline, CDR1 is MNHEY, CDR2 SVGAGI. This CDR3 comprises 14 residues. V dropped 3 bases and J dropped 0; count of bases not matched to a gene: 2. CDR3 residues: CASSYRGPSYEQYF. CDR3 nucleotides: TGTGCCAGCAGTTATAGGGGGCCCTCCTACGAGCAGTACTTC.

This clone has a handful of counts. The chain joins TRBV19 to TRBJ2-3; D remains unclear. From germline, CDR1 is LNHDA and CDR2 SQIVND (reference sequence). This CDR3 has 13 residues. Between the trimmed V and J ends, which lost 8 bases and 2 bases, there was a span of 11 bases. CDR3 in DNA: TGTGCCAGTCGAGAGGCTTCCACAGATACGCAGTATTTT. Translated: CASREASTDTQYF.

The rearrangement links TRBV28 to TRBJ2-7, with D perhaps matching TRBD1 (5 bases). Germline V lookup: CDR1 MDHEN, CDR2 SYDVKM. CDR3 length: 13 amino acids. The germline V and J ends were trimmed by 10 bases and 3 bases, with 16 bases remaining between them. DNA for the CDR3: TGTGCCACCCTGCTGCTCAGGGACTACGAGCAGTACTTC. It translates to CATLLLRDYEQYF.

The J gene is TRBJ2-7, the V gene TRBV28; TRBD1 might be the D (6 bases). Trimming stripped 8 bases from V and 6 bases from J, with 17 bases between. Germline CDR1 MDHEN, CDR2 SYDVKM. This CDR3 has 13 residues. The CDR3 DNA reads TGTGCCAGCCATCCCTTGACAGGAGGCGAGCAGTACTTC. Translated: CASHPLTGGEQYF. Filled out from reference TRBV28 and TRBJ2-7, the complete variable domain reads DVKVTQSSRYLVKRTGEKVFLECVQDMDHENMFWYRQDPGLGLRLIYFSYDVKMKEKGDIPEGYSVSREKKERFSLILESASTNQTSMYLCASHPLTGGEQYFGPGTRLTVT.

The chain links TRBV29-1 to TRBJ2-5, with no clear D. The V end lost 7 bases, the J end lost 2 bases, and 11 bases lay between the germline ends. This CDR3 spans 12 amino acids. The germline CDR1 and CDR2 sequences are SQVTM and ANQGSEA. In DNA form, the CDR3 reads TGCAGCGGCCAGACACAGCAAGAGACCCAGTACTTC. Protein sequence: CSGQTQQETQYF.

The V gene is TRBV9, the J gene TRBJ2-7; D call uncertain. The CDR3 is 15 amino acids. CDR1 and CDR2 from the germline V gene are SGDLS and YYNGEE. Trimming removed 0 bases at V and 6 bases at J, with 16 bases between. Here the CDR3 reads CASSVATDLASEQYF. The CDR3 region has the DNA TGTGCCAGCAGCGTAGCAACAGACCTCGCCTCCGAGCAGTACTTC.

The chain recombines TRBV2 with TRBJ2-5, with a tentative D call TRBD2 (5 bases). Germline CDR1 and CDR2: SNHLY and FYNNEI. Trimming left V 4 bases short and J 4 bases short, with 13 bases between. CDR3 size: 14 residues. In nucleotides, the CDR3 is TGTGCCAGCAGTGTACGGAGGATGGCAGAGACCCAGTACTTC. Its translation is CASSVRRMAETQYF.

This clone was seen a handful of times. The chain joins TRBV11-2 to TRBJ1-3; a weak D match, TRBD1 (6 bases). V lost 3 bases, J lost 0 bases, and 9 bases lay in between. The CDR3 covers 15 residues. Germline CDR1 SGHAT, CDR2 FQNNGV. DNA of the CDR3: TGTGCCAGCAGCTTCAGGGGCCACTCTGGAAACACCATATATTTT. It specifies CASSFRGHSGNTIYF.

The chain uses TRBV29-1 and TRBJ1-1, with D uncertain. V lost 1 base to trimming and J lost 5 bases, with 8 bases between them. Germline CDR1 is SQVTM and CDR2 is ANQGSEA. This CDR3 has 12 residues. The CDR3 DNA is TGCAGCGTTGAAGTGGGCAAGACTGAAGCTTTCTTT. It specifies CSVEVGKTEAFF.

The chain uses TRBV7-2 and TRBJ2-1, with D possibly TRBD1 on 6 matching bases. V was clipped by 1 base and J by 7 bases, with 14 bases between them. CDR3 length: 15 residues. The germline V gene encodes CDR1 SGHTA and CDR2 FQGNSA. The CDR3 region has the DNA TGTGCCAGCAGCTTAGTTACAGGGTACTCTAATGAGCAGTTCTTC. It translates to CASSLVTGYSNEQFF.